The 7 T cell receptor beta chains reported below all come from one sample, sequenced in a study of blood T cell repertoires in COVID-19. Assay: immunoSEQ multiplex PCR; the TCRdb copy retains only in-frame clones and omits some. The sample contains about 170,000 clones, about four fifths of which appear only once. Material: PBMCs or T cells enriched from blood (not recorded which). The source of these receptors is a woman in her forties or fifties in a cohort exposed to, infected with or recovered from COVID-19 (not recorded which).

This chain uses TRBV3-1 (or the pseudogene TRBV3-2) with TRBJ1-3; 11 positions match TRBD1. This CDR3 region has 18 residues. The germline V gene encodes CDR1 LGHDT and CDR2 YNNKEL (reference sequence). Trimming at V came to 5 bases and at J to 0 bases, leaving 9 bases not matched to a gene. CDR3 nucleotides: TGTGCCAGCAGCAGGGACAGGGGGGTGGCCGCCTCTGGAAACACCATATATTTT. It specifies CASSRDRGVAASGNTIYF.

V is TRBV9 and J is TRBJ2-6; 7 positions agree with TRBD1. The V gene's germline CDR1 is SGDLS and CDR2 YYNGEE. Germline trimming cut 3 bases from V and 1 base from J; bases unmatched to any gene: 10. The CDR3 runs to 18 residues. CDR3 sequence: CASSGDRRSPSGANVLTF. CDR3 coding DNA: TGTGCCAGCAGCGGGGACAGAAGATCACCTTCTGGGGCCAACGTCCTGACTTTC.

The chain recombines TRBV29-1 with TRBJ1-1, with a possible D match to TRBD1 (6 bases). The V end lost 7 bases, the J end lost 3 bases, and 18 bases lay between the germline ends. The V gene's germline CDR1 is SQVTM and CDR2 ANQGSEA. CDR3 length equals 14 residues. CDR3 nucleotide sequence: TGCAGCGGGTTGGGGGCCAGGGGCGACACTGAAGCTTTCTTT. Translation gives CSGLGARGDTEAFF.

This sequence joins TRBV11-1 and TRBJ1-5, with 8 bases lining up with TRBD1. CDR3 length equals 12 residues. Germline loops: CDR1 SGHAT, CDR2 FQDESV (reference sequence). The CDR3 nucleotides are TGTGCGCACAGGGGGTGCAATCAGCCCCAGCATTTT. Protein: CAHRGCNQPQHF.

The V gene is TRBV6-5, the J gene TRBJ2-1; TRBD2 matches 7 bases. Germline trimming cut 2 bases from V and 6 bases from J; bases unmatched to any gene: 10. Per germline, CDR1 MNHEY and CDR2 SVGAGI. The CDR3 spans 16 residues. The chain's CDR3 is CASSYRRDYVSNEQFF. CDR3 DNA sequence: TGTGCCAGCAGTTACCGCCGGGACTACGTTAGCAATGAGCAGTTCTTC.

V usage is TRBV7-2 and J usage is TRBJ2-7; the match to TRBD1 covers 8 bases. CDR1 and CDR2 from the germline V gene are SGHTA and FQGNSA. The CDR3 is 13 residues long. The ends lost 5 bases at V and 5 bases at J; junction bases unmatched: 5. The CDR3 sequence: CASSDGQGNEQYF. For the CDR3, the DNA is TGTGCCAGCAGCGACGGACAGGGCAACGAGCAGTACTTC.

CDR3 nucleotides: TGTGCCAGCAGCTTCAACAGGGACGAGCAGTACTTC. Its protein is CASSFNRDEQYF. The chain employs TRBV11-2 and TRBJ2-7; D might be TRBD1 (6 bases). Deletions cut 3 bases from V and 5 bases from J, with 8 bases between. Germline CDR1 and CDR2: SGHAT and FQNNGV. The CDR3 is made up of 12 amino acids.